Below, 13 T cell receptor beta chains from the same sample are listed, as sequenced in a study of blood T cell repertoires in COVID-19. Clones were read by immunoSEQ multiplex PCR, and TCRdb kept only the in-frame ones, dropping some. The sample includes about 250,000 clones, 87% seen only once; the top ten take roughly 3%. Material for sequencing was peripheral blood. Receptors were obtained from a man aged 18-30 years with active or convalescent COVID-19.

The rearrangement joins TRBV5-1 to TRBJ2-5; 8 nucleotides line up with TRBD1. The CDR3 runs to 15 residues. Germline CDR1 is SGHRS and CDR2 is YFSETQ. The ends lost 0 bases at V and 2 bases at J; junction bases unmatched: 3. The CDR3 bases are TGCGCCAGCAGCTTGGGGACAGGGACTCAAGAGACCCAGTACTTC. Translated: CASSLGTGTQETQYF.

CDR3 nucleotides: TGTGCCAGCAGCACCCCTAGCGGGAGCCACTCCGGTGAGCAGTTCTTC. Translation: CASSTPSGSHSGEQFF. The chain is built from TRBV5-4 and TRBJ2-1; 10 bases are a match to TRBD2. Germline V gives CDR1 SGHNT, CDR2 YYREEE (reference sequence). After removal of 4 bases from V and 9 bases from J, the junction contained 13 bases not matched to a gene. The CDR3 has 16 amino acids. Full variable domain (rest looked up from reference TRBV5-4 and TRBJ2-1): ETGVTQSPTHLIKTRGQQVTLRCSSQSGHNTVSWYQQALGQGPQFIFQYYREEENGRGNFPPRFSGLQFPNYSSELNVNALELDDSALYLCASSTPSGSHSGEQFFGPGTRLTVL.

The rearrangement uses TRBV5-5 and TRBJ2-1; the D gene is possibly TRBD1 (5 bases). The CDR3 is 16 residues long. V was trimmed by 3 bases and J by 8 bases, leaving 21 bases between them. Germline V gives CDR1 SGHKS, CDR2 YYEKEE (reference sequence). CDR3 region: CASSWGLDTSVYEQFF. CDR3 nucleotide sequence: TGTGCCAGCAGCTGGGGCCTTGACACATCAGTCTATGAGCAGTTCTTC.

The sample holds one count of this clone. The chain combines TRBV5-1 with TRBJ2-1, with 11 bases identical to TRBD2. Germline CDR1 and CDR2: SGHRS and YFSETQ. The CDR3 extends over 14 amino acids. V lost 8 bases to trimming and J lost 5 bases; unmatched junction nucleotides: 6. This chain's CDR3 is CASNPGLADNEQFF. The CDR3 DNA is TGCGCCAGTAACCCGGGACTAGCGGACAATGAGCAGTTCTTC. The complete variable domain, with remaining parts taken from reference TRBV5-1 and TRBJ2-1, reads KAGVTQTPRYLIKTRGQQVTLSCSPISGHRSVSWYQQTPGQGLQFLFEYFSETQRNKGNFPGRFSGRQFSNSRSEMNVSTLELGDSALYLCASNPGLADNEQFFGPGTRLTVL.

The chain combines TRBV19 with TRBJ1-5, with D perhaps TRBD1 (5 bases). The length of the CDR3 is 14 residues. The germline V gene encodes CDR1 LNHDA and CDR2 SQIVND (reference sequence). With 3 bases removed from V and 7 bases from J, the gap between germline ends came to 13 bases. CDR3 sequence reads: CASSMGGAEQPQHF. For the CDR3, the DNA is TGTGCCAGTAGTATGGGCGGGGCCGAACAGCCCCAGCATTTT.

The chain joins TRBV19 to TRBJ1-1; 11 bases agree with TRBD1. This CDR3 contains 15 residues. Looked up from germline, CDR1 is LNHDA and CDR2 is SQIVND (reference sequence). Trimming at V came to 5 bases and at J to 3 bases, leaving 5 bases not matched to a gene. CDR3 nucleotide sequence: TGTGCCAGTAGTGGGACAGGGGGTTTTGACACTGAAGCTTTCTTT. Its protein product is CASSGTGGFDTEAFF.

This clone was recorded a few times. This chain uses TRBV9 with TRBJ2-7; 11 positions match TRBD2. Trimming removed 3 bases from V and 7 bases from J; junction bases left unmatched: 6. This CDR3 comprises 14 residues. The germline V gene encodes CDR1 SGDLS and CDR2 YYNGEE. In nucleotides, the CDR3 is TGTGCCAGCAGCGAGGGACTAGCGGAGGGGGAGCAGTACTTC. Encoded protein: CASSEGLAEGEQYF.

The chain combines TRBV27 with TRBJ2-3, with a possible D match to TRBD1 (6 bases). The V gene's germline CDR1 is MNHEY and CDR2 SMNVEV (reference sequence). The CDR3 has 11 amino acids. Trimming cost V 2 bases and J 13 bases, with 10 bases left between them. The CDR3 loop is CASSLGGPEYF. In nucleotides, the CDR3 is TGTGCCAGCAGTTTAGGGGGCCCTGAGTATTTT.

V gene TRBV27 combines with J gene TRBJ2-7; 7 bases line up with TRBD2. V shed 5 bases, J shed 6 bases, and the junction held 16 bases outside the gene matches. The CDR3 covers 16 residues. Germline assignment: CDR1 MNHEY and CDR2 SMNVEV (reference sequence). The CDR3 sequence: CASSIMTSRLQGEQYF. The CDR3 coding sequence is TGTGCCAGCAGTATAATGACTAGCCGATTGCAGGGCGAGCAGTACTTC.

The J gene is TRBJ1-2, the V gene TRBV6-5; the D is unclear. This CDR3 is 14 amino acids long. Germline values: CDR1 MNHEY, CDR2 SVGAGI. V gave up 0 bases and J gave up 6 bases, with 11 bases separating them. CDR3 bases: TGTGCCAGCAGTTACTCGACATTCAAGGATGGCTACACCTTC. It yields the protein CASSYSTFKDGYTF.

This chain links TRBV7-6 with TRBJ2-3; 13 nucleotides match TRBD2. Germline V gene data show CDR1 as SGHVS and CDR2 as FNYEAQ. After removal of 2 bases from V and 7 bases from J, the junction contained 15 bases not matched to a gene. This CDR3 contains 19 residues. In DNA, the CDR3 is TGTGCCAGCAGCTTATATGGACTAGCGGGGGCCTCGGGCAGCAATACGCAGTATTTT. Its translation is CASSLYGLAGASGSNTQYF.

The chain uses TRBV7-9 and TRBJ2-1; 8 bases align to TRBD2. The ends lost 1 base at V and 0 bases at J; junction bases unmatched: 2. CDR1 SEHNR and CDR2 FQNEAQ come from the germline V gene (reference sequence). CDR3 length: 16 amino acids. The CDR3 DNA reads as TGTGCCAGCAGCTTAGTCGGGAGGGCCTCCTACAATGAGCAGTTCTTC. It translates to CASSLVGRASYNEQFF.

The rearrangement uses TRBV25-1 and TRBJ1-2; 10 nucleotides match TRBD1. The junction had 12 bases not matched to a gene; V was cut back by 2 bases and J by 3 bases. Per the germline V gene, CDR1 is MGHDK and CDR2 is SYGVNS. The CDR3 contains 18 residues. The CDR3 protein is CASSETPGSGQGHYGYTF. In DNA, the CDR3 is TGTGCCAGCAGTGAAACCCCCGGATCGGGACAGGGGCACTATGGCTACACCTTC.